The clone carrying this T cell receptor beta chain was detected only a few times. The antigen is unknown. This sample is part of a study of response to subunit inactivated influenza vaccine. MiXCR, applied by TCRdb to the RT-PCR reads, yields one record per CDR3 protein. The profile shows 710,000 or so distinct CDR3 sequences, approximately 14% of them singletons. The V gene's germline CDR1 is SGHRS and CDR2 YFSETQ. CDR3 size: 14 residues. The V and J ends lost 0 bases and 4 bases respectively, with 10 bases between them. Study-level findings and limits: Only a handful of new T cells, the authors suggested, are recruited with each seasonal influenza vaccination.

The sample was PBMCs from blood, taken 11 to 12 days after vaccination. This TCR came from a man over 45 who received an inactivated influenza vaccine. V and J are TRBV5-1 and TRBJ2-5; D ambiguous. DNA of the CDR3: TGCGCCAGCAGCTTGGGTGGAATACTAGAGACCCAGTACTTC. Its protein is CASSLGGILETQYF.